This T cell receptor (beta chain) came from a study of blood T cell repertoires in COVID-19. Clones were sequenced by immunoSEQ multiplex PCR, and TCRdb holds only the in-frame ones, with some missing. The sample yields 65,000 to 95,000 clones, 80% seen once. CDR3 length: 16 residues. From germline, CDR1 is MNHEY and CDR2 SVGEGT. V gave up 5 bases and J gave up 0 bases; unmatched junction bases: 6. This TCR was sampled from a woman between 40 and 50 years old with active or convalescent COVID-19. Input material: peripheral blood. V usage is TRBV6-2 or TRBV6-3 and J usage is TRBJ2-7, with TRBD2 identical over 11 bases. CDR3 sequence (DNA): TGTGCCAGCAGTAACCGGACTAGCGGGCCCTCCTACGAGCAGTACTTC. It codes for CASSNRTSGPSYEQYF.